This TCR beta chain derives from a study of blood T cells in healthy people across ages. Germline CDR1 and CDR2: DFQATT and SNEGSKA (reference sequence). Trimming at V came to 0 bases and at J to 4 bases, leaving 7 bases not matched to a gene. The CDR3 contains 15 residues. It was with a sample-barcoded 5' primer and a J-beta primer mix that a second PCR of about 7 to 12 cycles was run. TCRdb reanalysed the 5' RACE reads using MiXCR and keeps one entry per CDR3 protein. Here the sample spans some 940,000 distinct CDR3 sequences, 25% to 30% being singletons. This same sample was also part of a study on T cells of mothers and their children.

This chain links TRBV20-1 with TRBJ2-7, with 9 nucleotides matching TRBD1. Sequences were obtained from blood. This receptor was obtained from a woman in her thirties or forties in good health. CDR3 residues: CSARDPGTGFYEQYF. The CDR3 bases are TGCAGTGCTAGAGATCCTGGGACAGGGTTTTACGAGCAGTACTTC.